The sample holds many counts of the clone carrying this T cell receptor beta chain. This specimen comes from a study of human T cells and chemical hapten exposure. TCRdb re-analysed the RACE reads in MiXCR, keeping a single row per CDR3 protein. The sample has around 360,000 distinct CDR3 sequences; about 6.3% are singletons. Time point noted: patch test 2, 6 weeks after DPC sensitization. Treatment given: therapeutic diphenylcyclopropenone sensitization with weekly scalp DPC. The clonotype comes from a woman aged 18-29 years with alopecia areata. Some clones in this sample may be carry-over from other donors' samples. The material sequenced was whole blood, taken in connection with sensitization to the hapten diphenylcyclopropenone (DPC).

The CDR3 nucleotides are TGCAGCACATGGGACAGTCCTAACTATGGCTACACCTTC. Translating it yields CSTWDSPNYGYTF. The V gene is TRBV29-1, the J gene TRBJ1-2; 7 nucleotides agree with TRBD1. Germline V gives CDR1 SQVTM, CDR2 ANQGSEA. The CDR3 spans 13 residues. V trimming: 8 bases; J trimming: 0 bases; junction bases outside the gene matches: 6.